The 20 T cell receptor beta chains below come from one sample, sequenced in a study of identical twins. TCRdb re-called the 5' RACE reads with MiXCR, one entry per CDR3 protein. The sample yields roughly 220,000 distinct CDR3 sequences, approximately 7.1% seen once. The same specimen was also included in a second study, on T cells expressing NK-cell markers.

The sample was CD8+ T cells sorted from blood. These receptors were obtained from a young woman in good health.

This clonotype was counted only a few times. The V gene is TRBV7-9, the J gene TRBJ2-1, with D uncertain. Germline values: CDR1 SEHNR, CDR2 FQNEAQ (reference sequence). This CDR3 has 15 amino acids. V shed 4 bases and J shed 0 bases, with 10 bases lying between them. CDR3 bases: TGTGCCAGCAGCTCCCCCCTGAGCTCCTACAATGAGCAGTTCTTC. It codes for CASSSPLSSYNEQFF.

The chain uses TRBV7-9 and TRBJ2-2; D might be TRBD2 (5 bases). This CDR3 has 17 amino acids. Trimming left V 1 base short and J 3 bases short, with 15 bases between. Per germline, CDR1 SEHNR and CDR2 FQNEAQ (reference sequence). The CDR3 sequence is CASSLGPRGSYTGELFF. CDR3 in DNA: TGTGCCAGCAGCTTAGGGCCTCGGGGTTCCTACACCGGGGAGCTGTTTTTT.

This clonotype was detected only a few times. The chain is built from TRBV15 and TRBJ1-2; D perhaps matches TRBD1 (6 bases). V lost 5 bases and J 6 bases, leaving 13 bases between the germline ends. CDR3 length: 13 residues. Germline loops: CDR1 LNHNV, CDR2 YYDKDF (reference sequence). Written as DNA, the CDR3 is TGTGCCACCAGCGGGGGGCCCACGAATGGCTACACCTTC. It encodes CATSGGPTNGYTF.

This clonotype was picked up a small number of times. This chain joins TRBV20-1 and TRBJ2-1; D may be TRBD1 or TRBD2 (6 bases each). V lost 0 bases and J 7 bases, leaving 16 bases between the germline ends. Per germline, CDR1 DFQATT and CDR2 SNEGSKA (reference sequence). CDR3 length equals 15 residues. CDR3 DNA sequence: TGCAGTGCTAGAGATAACAGGGCGGGGTGGAATGAGCAGTTCTTC. It yields the protein CSARDNRAGWNEQFF.

This clonotype appeared a few times. This chain connects TRBV6-1 to TRBJ2-5, with TRBD2 identical over 7 bases. Germline V gene sequence: CDR1 MNHNS, CDR2 SASEGT. Trimming removed 2 bases from V and 5 bases from J; junction bases left unmatched: 8. There are 15 residues in the CDR3. The CDR3: CASSETSGDRETQYF. CDR3 DNA sequence: TGTGCCAGCAGTGAAACGAGCGGGGATCGGGAGACCCAGTACTTC.

The genes are TRBV25-1 and TRBJ2-1; 7 bases align to TRBD1. The CDR3 covers 17 residues. The ends lost 4 bases at V and 7 bases at J; junction bases unmatched: 16. Germline-derived CDR1 and CDR2 are MGHDK and SYGVNS. CDR3 region: CASSGLTGLLPDNEQFF. The CDR3 DNA reads as TGTGCCAGCAGTGGCTTGACAGGGCTCCTACCCGATAATGAGCAGTTCTTC.

The sample holds many counts of this clonotype. This chain joins TRBV10-3 and TRBJ2-7; 7 nucleotides align to TRBD2. After removal of 10 bases from V and 4 bases from J, the junction contained 7 bases not matched to a gene. CDR3 size: 12 residues. The germline gives CDR1 ENHRY, CDR2 SYGVKD. DNA for the CDR3: TGTGCCACCAGGCGGGAGAGGTACGAGCAGTACTTC. It codes for CATRRERYEQYF.

This clonotype was observed a few times. The rearrangement uses TRBV6-5 and TRBJ1-6, with D unresolved. Trimming removed 7 bases from V and 9 bases from J, with 19 bases in between. CDR1 is MNHEY, CDR2 SVGAGI, per germline. The CDR3 runs 15 residues. The CDR3 reads CASNSEILGSSPLHF. CDR3 nucleotide sequence: TGTGCCAGCAATTCTGAGATCCTTGGTTCTTCACCCCTCCACTTT.

V and J are TRBV6-5 and TRBJ1-2; D is possibly TRBD1 (5 bases). CDR1 and CDR2 from the germline V gene are MNHEY and SVGAGI. This CDR3 has 13 amino acids. Trimming pared 2 bases from V and 6 bases from J, leaving 10 bases between. DNA for the CDR3: TGTGCCAGCAGTTACGGGGGAGTAAATGGCTACACCTTC. Residues: CASSYGGVNGYTF.

V usage is TRBV20-1 and J usage is TRBJ1-1; TRBD1 is a possible D gene (5 bases). The germline V gene encodes CDR1 DFQATT and CDR2 SNEGSKA (reference sequence). V was trimmed by 7 bases and J by 1 base, leaving 10 bases between them. This CDR3 comprises 12 residues. The CDR3 coding sequence is TGCAGTGTCGTACAGGAGAACACTGAAGCTTTCTTT. It specifies CSVVQENTEAFF.

The table lists this clonotype with many counts. This rearrangement joins TRBV12-3 or TRBV12-4 to TRBJ1-1; weak D call: TRBD1 (5 bases). V was trimmed by 3 bases and J by 0 bases, leaving 8 bases between them. CDR3 length: 14 residues. The CDR3 bases are TGTGCCAGCAGTTTGGGGACGGTGAACACTGAAGCTTTCTTT. Residues: CASSLGTVNTEAFF.

This clonotype has a handful of counts. This chain uses TRBV11-2 with TRBJ2-6, with 9 bases aligning to TRBD1. V lost 5 bases and J lost 3; bases outside the gene matches: 11. Germline V CDR1 and CDR2: SGHAT, FQNNGV. The CDR3 runs 18 residues. In nucleotides, the CDR3 is TGTGCCAGCAGCCGTAGACAGGGGGTTGTAAGTGGGGCCAACGTCCTGACTTTC. Its protein product is CASSRRQGVVSGANVLTF.

This clonotype was seen many times. The rearrangement links TRBV13 to TRBJ2-1; D remains unclear. V lost 2 bases and J lost 6, with 5 bases in between. This CDR3 has 12 residues. CDR1 and CDR2 (germline): PRHDT, FYEKMQ (reference sequence). The CDR3 DNA follows: TGTGCCAGCAGCTTAAGCTCCAATGAGCAGTTCTTC. It codes for CASSLSSNEQFF.

The V and J genes are TRBV21-1 and TRBJ2-5. TRBV21-1 is described as a pseudogene. The CDR3 extends over 11 amino acids. The CDR3: CASSISETQYF. CDR3 nucleotides: TGTGCCAGCAGCATATCAGAGACCCAGTACTTC.

This clonotype was detected a few times. An end of the junction does not agree with germline; a read error may underlie this. This rearrangement joins TRBV9 to TRBJ2-2, with 14 bases that match TRBD2. The germline CDR1 and CDR2 sequences are SGDLS and YYNGEE. The CDR3 spans 15 residues. The CDR3 loop reads CASSLLMTSGGGLFF. DNA of the CDR3: TGTGCCAGCAGCCTCCTCATGACTAGCGGGGGGGGGCTGTTTTTT.

This clonotype was counted ten times or more. The rearrangement links TRBV12-3 or TRBV12-4 to TRBJ2-7; D gene unclear. The V end lost 6 bases, the J end lost 2 bases, and 11 bases lay between the germline ends. The CDR3 covers 13 residues. This chain's CDR3 is CASSIDIPYEQYF. The CDR3 nucleotides are TGTGCCAGCAGCATCGACATTCCCTACGAGCAGTACTTC.

The sample holds many counts of this clonotype. This chain joins TRBV29-1 and TRBJ2-3, with D unclear. Germline CDR1 and CDR2: SQVTM and ANQGSEA. The CDR3 has 14 amino acids. V was pared by 7 bases and J by 0 bases, with 14 bases between. The CDR3 here is CSAGRALSTDTQYF. CDR3 DNA sequence: TGCAGCGCCGGAAGGGCATTGAGCACAGATACGCAGTATTTT.

This clonotype showed up many times. In nucleotides, the CDR3 is TGTGCCAGCAGCTGGGGGAGCCGAAGCTCCTACAATGAGCAGTTCTTC. This sequence encodes CASSWGSRSSYNEQFF. The V call is TRBV3-1, the J call TRBJ2-1; either TRBD1 or TRBD2 may supply D (5 bases each). This CDR3 has 16 amino acids. Trimming cost V 5 bases and J 0 bases, with 14 bases left between them. Germline CDR1 reads LGHDT; CDR2 reads YNNKEL (reference sequence).

This clonotype came up many times. This chain joins TRBV6-2 or TRBV6-3 and TRBJ2-1; possible D gene TRBD1, 6 bases. Germline V gene data show CDR1 as MNHEY and CDR2 as SVGEGT. The germline V and J ends were trimmed by 4 bases and 8 bases, with 21 bases remaining between them. CDR3 length: 16 residues. DNA of the CDR3: TGTGCCAGCAGTTCCCCCTGGGTGGGGGCCAGGGATGAGCAGTTCTTC. Translated: CASSSPWVGARDEQFF.

Ten or more counts support this clonotype. The chain carries TRBV2 and TRBJ2-1; TRBD2 aligns across 15 bases. Germline trimming cut 6 bases from V and 0 bases from J; bases unmatched to any gene: 6. CDR3 length equals 18 residues. Germline V gives CDR1 SNHLY, CDR2 FYNNEI. This CDR3 is CASRQGLAGGHSYNEQFF. CDR3 sequence (DNA): TGTGCCAGCAGGCAGGGACTAGCGGGGGGCCACTCCTACAATGAGCAGTTCTTC.